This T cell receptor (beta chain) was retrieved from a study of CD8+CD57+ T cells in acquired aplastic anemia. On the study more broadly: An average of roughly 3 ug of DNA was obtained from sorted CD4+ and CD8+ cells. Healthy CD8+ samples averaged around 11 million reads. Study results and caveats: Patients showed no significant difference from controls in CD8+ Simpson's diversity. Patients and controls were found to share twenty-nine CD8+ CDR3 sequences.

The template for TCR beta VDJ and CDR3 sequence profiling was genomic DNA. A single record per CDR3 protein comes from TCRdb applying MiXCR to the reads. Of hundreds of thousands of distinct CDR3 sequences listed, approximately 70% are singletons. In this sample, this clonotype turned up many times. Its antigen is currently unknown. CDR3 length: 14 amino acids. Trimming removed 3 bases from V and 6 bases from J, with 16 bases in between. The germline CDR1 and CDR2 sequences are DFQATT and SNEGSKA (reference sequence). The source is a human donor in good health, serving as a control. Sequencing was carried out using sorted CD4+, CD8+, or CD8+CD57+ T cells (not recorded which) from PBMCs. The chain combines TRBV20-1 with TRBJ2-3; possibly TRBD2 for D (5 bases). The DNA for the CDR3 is TGCAGTGCTAGGTCCGGGTTCGGGATTGATACGCAGTATTTT. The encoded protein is CSARSGFGIDTQYF.